The entry that follows covers one T cell receptor (beta chain) sequence. The data stem from a study of blood T cells in healthy people across ages. Then a second PCR, running roughly 7 to 11 cycles, was carried out with a sample-barcoded 5' primer and a J-beta primer mix. TCRdb analysed the 5' RACE reads with MiXCR anew, one entry per CDR3 protein. The sample has about 1.5 million distinct CDR3 sequences; roughly two fifths are singletons. The V and J ends lost 7 bases and 7 bases respectively, with 11 bases between them. This CDR3 contains 13 residues. The sequence was obtained from a woman between 18 and 29 years old in good health. The material sequenced was blood. V usage is TRBV12-3 or TRBV12-4 and J usage is TRBJ1-6; no reliable D call. The CDR3 loop is CASTLVRNSPLHF. The CDR3 DNA follows: TGTGCCAGCACTCTTGTTCGGAATTCACCCCTCCACTTT.